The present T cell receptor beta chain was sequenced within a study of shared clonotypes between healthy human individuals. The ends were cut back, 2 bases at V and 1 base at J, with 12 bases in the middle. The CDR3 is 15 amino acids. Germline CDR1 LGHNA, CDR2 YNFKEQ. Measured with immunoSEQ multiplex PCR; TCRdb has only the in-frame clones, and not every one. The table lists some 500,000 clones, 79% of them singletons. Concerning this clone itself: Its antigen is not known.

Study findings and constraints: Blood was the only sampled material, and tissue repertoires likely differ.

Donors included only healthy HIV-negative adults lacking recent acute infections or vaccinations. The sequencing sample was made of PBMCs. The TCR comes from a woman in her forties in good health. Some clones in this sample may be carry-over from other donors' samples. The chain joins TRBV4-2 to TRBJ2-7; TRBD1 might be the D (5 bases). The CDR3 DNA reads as TGTGCCAGCAGCCAACGAGCGACAGTTTCCTACGAGCAGTACTTC. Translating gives CASSQRATVSYEQYF.